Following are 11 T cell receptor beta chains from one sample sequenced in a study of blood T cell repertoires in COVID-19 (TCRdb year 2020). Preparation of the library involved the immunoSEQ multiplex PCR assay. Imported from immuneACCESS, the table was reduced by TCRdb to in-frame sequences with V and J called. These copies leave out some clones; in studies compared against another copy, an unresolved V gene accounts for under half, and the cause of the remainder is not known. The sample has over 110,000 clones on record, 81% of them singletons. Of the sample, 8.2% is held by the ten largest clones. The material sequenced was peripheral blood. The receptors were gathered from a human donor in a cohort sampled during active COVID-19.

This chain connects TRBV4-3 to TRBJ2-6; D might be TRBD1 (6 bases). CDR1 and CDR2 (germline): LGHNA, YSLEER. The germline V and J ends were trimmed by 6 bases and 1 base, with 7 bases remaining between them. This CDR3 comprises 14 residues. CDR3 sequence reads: CASRGGSGANVLTF. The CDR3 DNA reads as TGCGCCAGCAGAGGGGGATCTGGGGCCAACGTCCTGACTTTC.

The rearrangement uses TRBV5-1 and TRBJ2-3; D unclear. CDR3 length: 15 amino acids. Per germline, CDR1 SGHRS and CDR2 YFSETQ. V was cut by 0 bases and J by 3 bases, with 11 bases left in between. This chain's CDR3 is CASSLGVLGTDTQYF. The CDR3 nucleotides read TGCGCCAGCAGCTTGGGAGTCCTCGGGACAGATACGCAGTATTTT.

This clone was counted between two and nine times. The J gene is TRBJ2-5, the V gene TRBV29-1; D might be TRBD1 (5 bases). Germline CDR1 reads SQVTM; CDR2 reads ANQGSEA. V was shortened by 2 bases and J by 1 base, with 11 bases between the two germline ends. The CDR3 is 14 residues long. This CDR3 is CSVERGRSQETQYF. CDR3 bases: TGCAGCGTTGAAAGGGGCAGGAGCCAAGAGACCCAGTACTTC.

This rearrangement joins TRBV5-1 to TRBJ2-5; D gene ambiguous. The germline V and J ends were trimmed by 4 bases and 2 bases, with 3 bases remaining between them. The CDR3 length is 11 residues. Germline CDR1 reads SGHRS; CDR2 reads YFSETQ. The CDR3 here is CASSVQETQYF. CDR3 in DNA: TGCGCCAGCAGCGTACAAGAGACCCAGTACTTC.

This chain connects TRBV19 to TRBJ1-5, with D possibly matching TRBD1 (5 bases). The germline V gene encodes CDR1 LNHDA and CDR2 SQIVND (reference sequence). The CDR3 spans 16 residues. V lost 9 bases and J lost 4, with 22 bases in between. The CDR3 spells CASHAGGGQENQPQHF. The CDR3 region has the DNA TGTGCCAGCCACGCGGGGGGTGGACAAGAAAATCAGCCCCAGCATTTT.

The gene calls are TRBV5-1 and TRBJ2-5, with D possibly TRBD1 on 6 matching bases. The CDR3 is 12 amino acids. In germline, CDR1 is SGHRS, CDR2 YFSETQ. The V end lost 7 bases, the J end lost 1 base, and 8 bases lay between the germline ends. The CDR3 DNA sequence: TGCGCCAGCCGGACAGCCCAAGAGACCCAGTACTTC. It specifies CASRTAQETQYF.

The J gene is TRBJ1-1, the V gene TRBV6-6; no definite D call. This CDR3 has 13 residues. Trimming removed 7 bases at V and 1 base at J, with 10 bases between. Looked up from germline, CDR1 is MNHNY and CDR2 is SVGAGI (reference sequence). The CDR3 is CASIKDTNTEAFF. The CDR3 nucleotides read TGTGCCAGCATCAAAGACACGAACACTGAAGCTTTCTTT.

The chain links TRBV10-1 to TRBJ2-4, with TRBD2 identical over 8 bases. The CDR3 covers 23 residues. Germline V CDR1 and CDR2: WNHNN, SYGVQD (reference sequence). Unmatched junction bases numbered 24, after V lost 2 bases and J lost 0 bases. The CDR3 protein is CASSEPRAPKTTSGALAKNIQYF. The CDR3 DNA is TGCGCCAGCAGTGAGCCGCGGGCCCCAAAAACTACTAGCGGAGCCCTAGCCAAAAACATTCAGTACTTC.

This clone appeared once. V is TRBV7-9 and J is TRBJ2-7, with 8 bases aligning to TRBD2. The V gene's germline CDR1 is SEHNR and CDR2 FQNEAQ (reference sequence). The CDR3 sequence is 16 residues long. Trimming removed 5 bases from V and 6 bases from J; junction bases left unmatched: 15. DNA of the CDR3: TGTGCCAGCAGCCCCGTGGGGAGCGGGAGTATTAGCGAGCAGTACTTC. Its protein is CASSPVGSGSISEQYF.

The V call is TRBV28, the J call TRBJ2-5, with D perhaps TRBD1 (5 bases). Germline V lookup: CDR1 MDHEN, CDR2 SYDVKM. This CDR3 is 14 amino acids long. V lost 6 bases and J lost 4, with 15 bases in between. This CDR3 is CASRANRRPETQYF. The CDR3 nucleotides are TGTGCCAGCAGGGCGAACAGGCGACCAGAGACCCAGTACTTC.

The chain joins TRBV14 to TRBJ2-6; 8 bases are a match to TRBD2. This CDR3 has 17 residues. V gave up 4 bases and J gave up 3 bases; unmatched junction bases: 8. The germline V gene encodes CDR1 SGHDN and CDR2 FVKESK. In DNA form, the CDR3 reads TGTGCCAGCAGCCCATCCGGGAGGGGGTTTGGGGCCAACGTCCTGACTTTC. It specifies CASSPSGRGFGANVLTF.